The rows below give T cell receptor beta chains drawn from one sample of a study of blood T cell repertoires in COVID-19. Method: immunoSEQ multiplex PCR; TCRdb's copy keeps in-frame clones and lacks some. The sample shows 350,000 to 450,000 clones, around nine tenths of them seen only once. Sequencing used peripheral blood. The receptors were gathered from a woman aged 40-49 years with COVID-19, enrolled during active disease. The CDR3 runs from the conserved cysteine through the conserved F or W. Rows may omit the clone size; those that give it use once, few, many or a size class.

clone_size,v_call,cdr3_aa
once,TRBV7-2,CASSHRSGTGGYEQYF
NA,TRBV7-9,CASSPTSSNEQFF
NA,TRBV5-8,CASWLTGFYGYTF
NA,TRBV7-9,CASSLARLAGGDEQYF
NA,TRBV10-2,CASSESFYEDSTPESEQFF
NA,TRBV7-2,CASSLVGALNTEAFF
NA,TRBV18,CASSPLITGTNTEAFF
NA,TRBV29-1,CSVDRATGATEAFF
NA,TRBV28,CASSLPDTEAFF
NA,TRBV6-5,CASSWRGGNRNTIYF
NA,TRBV7-9,CASSIGTGNPRNQPQHF
NA,TRBV7-8,CASTPRGGSSITEAFF
NA,TRBV9,CASSVGQGANYGYTF
NA,TRBV11-3,CASRHREGPLHF
NA,TRBV6-5,CASSWGGASTNEKLFF
NA,TRBV6-5,CASSQSGGSYEQYF
NA,TRBV9,CASSVDREGGQPQHF
NA,TRBV7-9,CASSQTGFDEQYF
NA,TRBV2,CASSDAFRGANEKLFF
NA,TRBV5-5,CASSLVLRPSYNEQFF
NA,TRBV27,CASSLYPPVAPLNNEQFF
once,TRBV27,CASSGPGRGVMGQYF
few,TRBV6-5,CASSTVLGGDQPQHF
NA,TRBV28,CATTGTYYEQYF